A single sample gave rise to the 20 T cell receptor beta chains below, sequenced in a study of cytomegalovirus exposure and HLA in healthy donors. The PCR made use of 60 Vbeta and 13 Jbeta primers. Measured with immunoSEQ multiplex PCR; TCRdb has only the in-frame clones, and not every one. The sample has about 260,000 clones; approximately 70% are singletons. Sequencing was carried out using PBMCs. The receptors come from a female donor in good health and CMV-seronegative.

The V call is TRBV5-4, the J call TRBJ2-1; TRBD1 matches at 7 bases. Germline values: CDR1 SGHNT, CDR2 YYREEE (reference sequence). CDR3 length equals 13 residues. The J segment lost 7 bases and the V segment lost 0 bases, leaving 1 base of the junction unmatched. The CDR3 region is CASSLEQGNEQFF. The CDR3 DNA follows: TGTGCCAGCAGCTTGGAACAGGGGAATGAGCAGTTCTTC.

CDR3 sequence: CASSPGTVATNEKLFF. CDR3 DNA: TGTGCCAGCAGTCCCGGGACAGTGGCAACTAATGAAAAACTGTTTTTT. This sequence joins TRBV28 and TRBJ1-4; 7 positions match TRBD1. CDR3 length: 16 amino acids. Germline V CDR1 and CDR2: MDHEN, SYDVKM. V was clipped by 5 bases and J by 0 bases; unmatched bases: 6.

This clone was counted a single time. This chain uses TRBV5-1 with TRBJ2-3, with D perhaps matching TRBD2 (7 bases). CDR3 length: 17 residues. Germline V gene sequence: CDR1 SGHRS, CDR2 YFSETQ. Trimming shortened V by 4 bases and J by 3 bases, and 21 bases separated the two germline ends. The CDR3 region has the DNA TGCGCCAGCAGCCCGCCTTGGGGGGGCGGGCTTACAGATACGCAGTATTTT. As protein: CASSPPWGGGLTDTQYF.

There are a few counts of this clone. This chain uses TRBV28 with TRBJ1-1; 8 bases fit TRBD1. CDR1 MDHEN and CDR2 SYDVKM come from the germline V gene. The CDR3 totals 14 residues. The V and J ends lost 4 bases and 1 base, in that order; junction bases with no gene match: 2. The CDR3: CASSSGQGNTEAFF. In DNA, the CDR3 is TGTGCCAGCAGTTCTGGACAGGGGAACACTGAAGCTTTCTTT. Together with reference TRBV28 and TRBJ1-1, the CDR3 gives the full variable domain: DVKVTQSSRYLVKRTGEKVFLECVQDMDHENMFWYRQDPGLGLRLIYFSYDVKMKEKGDIPEGYSVSREKKERFSLILESASTNQTSMYLCASSSGQGNTEAFFGQGTRLTVV.

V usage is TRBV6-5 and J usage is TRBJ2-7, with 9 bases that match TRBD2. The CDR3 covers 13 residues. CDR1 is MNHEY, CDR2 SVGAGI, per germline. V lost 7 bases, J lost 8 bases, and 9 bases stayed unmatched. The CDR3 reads CASIKTAGGKQYF. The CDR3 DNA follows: TGTGCCAGCATAAAAACCGCGGGAGGGAAGCAGTACTTC.

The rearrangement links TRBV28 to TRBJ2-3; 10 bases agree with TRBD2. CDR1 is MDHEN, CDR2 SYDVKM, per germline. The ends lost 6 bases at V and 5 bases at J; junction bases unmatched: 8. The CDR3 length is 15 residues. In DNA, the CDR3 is TGTGCCAGCAGAGAAGCGGGAGGGGTTTTAGATACGCAGTATTTT. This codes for CASREAGGVLDTQYF. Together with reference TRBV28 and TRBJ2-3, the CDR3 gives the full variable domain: DVKVTQSSRYLVKRTGEKVFLECVQDMDHENMFWYRQDPGLGLRLIYFSYDVKMKEKGDIPEGYSVSREKKERFSLILESASTNQTSMYLCASREAGGVLDTQYFGPGTRLTVL.

Here the CDR3 DNA reads TGTGCCACCGCTGACAGAAACCAAGAGACCCAGTACTTC. Amino acid sequence: CATADRNQETQYF. The J gene is TRBJ2-5, the V gene TRBV27, with a possible D match to TRBD1 (5 bases). In germline, CDR1 is MNHEY, CDR2 SMNVEV (reference sequence). V was trimmed by 10 bases and J by 0 bases, leaving 12 bases between them. This CDR3 spans 13 amino acids.

The CDR3 region is CASSLVTGVGYEQYF. CDR3 bases: TGCGCCAGCAGCTTGGTGACAGGGGTGGGCTACGAGCAGTACTTC. The chain has TRBV5-1 and TRBJ2-7; 8 nucleotides align to TRBD1. CDR3 length: 15 residues. Germline V gene sequence: CDR1 SGHRS, CDR2 YFSETQ. V dropped 0 bases and J dropped 3; count of bases not matched to a gene: 5.

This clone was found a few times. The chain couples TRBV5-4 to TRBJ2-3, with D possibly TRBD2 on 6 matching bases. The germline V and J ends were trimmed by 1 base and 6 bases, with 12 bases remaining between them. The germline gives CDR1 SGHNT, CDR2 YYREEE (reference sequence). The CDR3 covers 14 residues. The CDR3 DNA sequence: TGTGCCAGCAGCTTGCACGGGAGAGGCGATACGCAGTATTTT. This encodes CASSLHGRGDTQYF.

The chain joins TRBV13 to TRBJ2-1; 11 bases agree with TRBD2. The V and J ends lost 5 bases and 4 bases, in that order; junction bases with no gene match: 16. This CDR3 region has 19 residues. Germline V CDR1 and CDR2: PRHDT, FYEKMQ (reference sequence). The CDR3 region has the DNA TGTGCCAGCAGCCAATTGGGTCAAACTAGCGGGAGTGGGTACAATGAGCAGTTCTTC. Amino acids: CASSQLGQTSGSGYNEQFF.

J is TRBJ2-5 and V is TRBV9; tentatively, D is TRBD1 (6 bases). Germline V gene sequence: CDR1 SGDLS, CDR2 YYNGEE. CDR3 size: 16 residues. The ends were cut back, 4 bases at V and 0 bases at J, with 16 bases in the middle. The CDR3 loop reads CASSPGRGDNQETQYF. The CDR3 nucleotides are TGTGCCAGCAGCCCAGGGAGAGGGGACAACCAAGAGACCCAGTACTTC.

CDR3: CASSFNSGLYNEQFF. The CDR3 DNA is TGTGCCAGCAGCTTTAATAGCGGACTTTACAATGAGCAGTTCTTC. The chain is built from TRBV7-2 and TRBJ2-1; D perhaps matches TRBD2 (6 bases). The CDR3 covers 15 residues. V was shortened by 3 bases and J by 4 bases, with 13 bases between the two germline ends. Germline V gene data show CDR1 as SGHTA and CDR2 as FQGNSA.

The CDR3 protein is CASSRSPGLGYEQYF. CDR3 nucleotides: TGTGCCAGCAGCCGATCACCGGGACTAGGTTACGAGCAGTACTTC. The J gene is TRBJ2-7, the V gene TRBV7-6; 8 nucleotides line up with TRBD2. Germline CDR1 is SGHVS and CDR2 is FNYEAQ. V shed 5 bases, J shed 4 bases, and the junction held 10 bases outside the gene matches. The CDR3 length is 15 residues.

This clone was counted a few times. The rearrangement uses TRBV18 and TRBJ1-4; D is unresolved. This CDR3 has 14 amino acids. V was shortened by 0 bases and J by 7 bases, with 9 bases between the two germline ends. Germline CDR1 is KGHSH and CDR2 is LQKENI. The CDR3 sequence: CASSPPSIAEKLFF. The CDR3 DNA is TGTGCCAGCTCACCACCGTCGATAGCTGAAAAACTGTTTTTT. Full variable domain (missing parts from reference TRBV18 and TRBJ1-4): NAGVMQNPRHLVRRRGQEARLRCSPMKGHSHVYWYRQLPEEGLKFMVYLQKENIIDESGMPKERFSAEFPKEGPSILRIQQVVRGDSAAYFCASSPPSIAEKLFFGSGTQLSVL.

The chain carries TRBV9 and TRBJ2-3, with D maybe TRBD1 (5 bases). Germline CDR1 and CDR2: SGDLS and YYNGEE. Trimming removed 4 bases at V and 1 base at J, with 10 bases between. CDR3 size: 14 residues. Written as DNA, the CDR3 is TGTGCCAGCAGCCCCTCAGGGCGCACAGATACGCAGTATTTT. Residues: CASSPSGRTDTQYF.

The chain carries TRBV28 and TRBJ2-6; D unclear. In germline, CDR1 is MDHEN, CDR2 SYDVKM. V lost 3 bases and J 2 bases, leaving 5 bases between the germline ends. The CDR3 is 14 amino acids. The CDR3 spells CASSLQAGANVLTF. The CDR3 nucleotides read TGTGCCAGCAGTTTGCAGGCTGGGGCCAACGTCCTGACTTTC.

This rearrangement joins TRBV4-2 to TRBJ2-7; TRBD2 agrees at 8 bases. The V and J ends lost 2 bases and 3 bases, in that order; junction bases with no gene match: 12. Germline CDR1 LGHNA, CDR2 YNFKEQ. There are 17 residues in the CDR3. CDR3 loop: CASSQFALAGTYYEQYF. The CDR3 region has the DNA TGTGCCAGCAGCCAATTTGCTCTAGCGGGCACATACTACGAGCAGTACTTC.

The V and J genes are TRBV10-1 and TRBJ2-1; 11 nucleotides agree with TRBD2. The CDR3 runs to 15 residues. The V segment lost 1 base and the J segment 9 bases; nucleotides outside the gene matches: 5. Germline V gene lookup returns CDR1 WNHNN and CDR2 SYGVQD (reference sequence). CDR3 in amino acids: CASSEFSGRAAEQFF. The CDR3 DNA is TGCGCCAGCAGTGAGTTTAGCGGGAGGGCCGCTGAGCAGTTCTTC.

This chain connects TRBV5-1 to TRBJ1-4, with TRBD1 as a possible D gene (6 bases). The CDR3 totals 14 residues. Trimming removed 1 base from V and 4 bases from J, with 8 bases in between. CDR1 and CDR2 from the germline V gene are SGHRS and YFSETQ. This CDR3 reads CASSLRTDNEKLFF. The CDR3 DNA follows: TGCGCCAGCAGCTTGAGGACAGATAATGAAAAACTGTTTTTT. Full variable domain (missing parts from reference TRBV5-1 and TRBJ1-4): KAGVTQTPRYLIKTRGQQVTLSCSPISGHRSVSWYQQTPGQGLQFLFEYFSETQRNKGNFPGRFSGRQFSNSRSEMNVSTLELGDSALYLCASSLRTDNEKLFFGSGTQLSVL.

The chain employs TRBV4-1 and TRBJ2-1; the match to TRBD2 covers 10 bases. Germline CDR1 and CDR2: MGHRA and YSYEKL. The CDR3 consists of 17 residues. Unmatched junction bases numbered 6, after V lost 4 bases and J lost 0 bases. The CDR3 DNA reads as TGCGCCAGCAGCCCGACCAGCGGGAGGGGCTCCTACAATGAGCAGTTCTTC. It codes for CASSPTSGRGSYNEQFF.